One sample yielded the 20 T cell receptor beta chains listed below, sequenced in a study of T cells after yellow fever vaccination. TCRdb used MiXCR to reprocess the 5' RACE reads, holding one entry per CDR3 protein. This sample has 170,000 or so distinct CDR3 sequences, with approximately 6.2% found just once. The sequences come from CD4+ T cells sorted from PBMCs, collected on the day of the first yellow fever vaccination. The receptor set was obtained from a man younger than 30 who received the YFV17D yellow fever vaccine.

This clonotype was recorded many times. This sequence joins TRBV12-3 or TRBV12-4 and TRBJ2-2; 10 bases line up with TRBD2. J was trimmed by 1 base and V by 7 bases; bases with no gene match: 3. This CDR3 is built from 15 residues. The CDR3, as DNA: TGTGCCAGCAACGGACTAGCGGTGAACACCGGGGAGCTGTTTTTT. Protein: CASNGLAVNTGELFF.

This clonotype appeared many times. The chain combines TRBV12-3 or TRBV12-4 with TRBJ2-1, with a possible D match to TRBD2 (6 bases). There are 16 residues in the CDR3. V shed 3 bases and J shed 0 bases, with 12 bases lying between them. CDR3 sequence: CASSLGTARSYNEQFF. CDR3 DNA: TGTGCCAGCAGTTTGGGGACTGCCCGCTCCTACAATGAGCAGTTCTTC.

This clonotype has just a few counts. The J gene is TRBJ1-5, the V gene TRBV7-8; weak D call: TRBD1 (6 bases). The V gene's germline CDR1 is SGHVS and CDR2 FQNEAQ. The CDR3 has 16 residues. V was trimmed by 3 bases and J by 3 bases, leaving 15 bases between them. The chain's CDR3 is CASSFLNDRFNQPQHF. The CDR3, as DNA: TGTGCCAGCAGCTTTCTAAACGACAGGTTCAATCAGCCCCAGCATTTT.

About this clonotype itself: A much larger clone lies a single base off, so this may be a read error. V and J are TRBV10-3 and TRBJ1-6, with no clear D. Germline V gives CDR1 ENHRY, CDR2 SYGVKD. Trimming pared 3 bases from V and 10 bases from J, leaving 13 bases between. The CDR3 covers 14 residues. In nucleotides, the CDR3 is TGTGCCATCAGTGAAGGAGGCTTGAAGTCACCCCTCCACTTT. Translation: CAISEGGLKSPLHF.

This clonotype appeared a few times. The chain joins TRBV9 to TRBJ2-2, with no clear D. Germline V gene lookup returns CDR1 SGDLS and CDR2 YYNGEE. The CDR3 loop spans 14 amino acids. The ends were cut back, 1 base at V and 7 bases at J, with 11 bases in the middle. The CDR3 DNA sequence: TGTGCCAGCAGCGTAAGCAACAGCGACGGGGAGCTGTTTTTT. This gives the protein CASSVSNSDGELFF.

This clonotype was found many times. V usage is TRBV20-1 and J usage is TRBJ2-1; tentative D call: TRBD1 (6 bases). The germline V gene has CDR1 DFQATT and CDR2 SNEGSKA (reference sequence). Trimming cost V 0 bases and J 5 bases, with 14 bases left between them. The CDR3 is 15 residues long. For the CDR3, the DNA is TGCAGTGCTAGAGAGAGGGGGTTCAGGGACAATGAGCAGTTCTTC. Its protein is CSARERGFRDNEQFF.

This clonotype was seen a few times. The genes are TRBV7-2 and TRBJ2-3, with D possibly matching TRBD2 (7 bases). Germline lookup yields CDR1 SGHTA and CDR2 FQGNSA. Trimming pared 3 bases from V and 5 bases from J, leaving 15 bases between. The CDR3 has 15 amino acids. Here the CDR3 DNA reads TGTGCCAGCAGCTTCTGGGGGGGGGGCCTAGATACGCAGTATTTT. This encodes CASSFWGGGLDTQYF.

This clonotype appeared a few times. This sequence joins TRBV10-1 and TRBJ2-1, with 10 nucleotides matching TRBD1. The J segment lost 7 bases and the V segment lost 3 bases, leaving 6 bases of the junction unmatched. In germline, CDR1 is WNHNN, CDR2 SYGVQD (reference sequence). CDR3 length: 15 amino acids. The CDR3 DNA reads TGCGCCAGCAGTGAATGGGGGACAGGGGCTAATGAGCAGTTCTTC. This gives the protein CASSEWGTGANEQFF.

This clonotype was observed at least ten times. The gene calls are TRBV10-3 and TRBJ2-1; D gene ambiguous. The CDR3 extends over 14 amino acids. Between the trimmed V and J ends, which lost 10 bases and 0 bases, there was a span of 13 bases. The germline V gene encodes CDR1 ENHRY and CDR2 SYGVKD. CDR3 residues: CATRQASSYNEQFF. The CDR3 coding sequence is TGTGCCACCCGCCAGGCGAGCTCCTACAATGAGCAGTTCTTC.

The CDR3 reads CATLIEGTQYF. CDR3 sequence (DNA): TGTGCCACCCTCATAGAAGGGACCCAGTACTTC. The chain has TRBV12-3 or TRBV12-4 and TRBJ2-5; D remains ambiguous. This CDR3 is 11 amino acids long. V was trimmed by 10 bases and J by 7 bases, leaving 13 bases between them.

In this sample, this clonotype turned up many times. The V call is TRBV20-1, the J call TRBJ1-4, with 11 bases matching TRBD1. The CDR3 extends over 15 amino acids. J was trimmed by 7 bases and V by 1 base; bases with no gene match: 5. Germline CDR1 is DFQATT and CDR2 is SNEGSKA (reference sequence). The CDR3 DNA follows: TGCAGTGCTAGAGCTCCTGGGACAGGGGGTGAAAAACTGTTTTTT. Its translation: CSARAPGTGGEKLFF.

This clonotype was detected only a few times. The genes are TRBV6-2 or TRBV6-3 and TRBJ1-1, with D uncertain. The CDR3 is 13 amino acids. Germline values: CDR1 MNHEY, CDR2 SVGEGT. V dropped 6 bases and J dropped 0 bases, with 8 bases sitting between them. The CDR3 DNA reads TGTGCCAGCAGCGTGTACATGAACACTGAAGCTTTCTTT. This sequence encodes CASSVYMNTEAFF.

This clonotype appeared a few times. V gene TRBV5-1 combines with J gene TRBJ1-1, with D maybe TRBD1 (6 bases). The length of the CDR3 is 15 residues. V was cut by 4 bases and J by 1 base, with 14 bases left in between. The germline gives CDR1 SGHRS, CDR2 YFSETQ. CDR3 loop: CASSRAGTQNTEAFF. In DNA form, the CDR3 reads TGCGCCAGCAGCCGCGCCGGGACACAGAACACTGAAGCTTTCTTT.

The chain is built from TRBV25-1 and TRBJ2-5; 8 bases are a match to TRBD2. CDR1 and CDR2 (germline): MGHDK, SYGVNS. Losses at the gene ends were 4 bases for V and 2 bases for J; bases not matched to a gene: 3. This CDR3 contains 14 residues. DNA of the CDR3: TGTGCCAGCAGTGCCCCGGGGGGGCAAGAGACCCAGTACTTC. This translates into CASSAPGGQETQYF.

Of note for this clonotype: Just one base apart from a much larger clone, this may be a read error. CDR3 residues: CATSDPTFETQYF. Here the CDR3 DNA reads TGTGCCACCAGTGACCCAACTTTCGAGACCCAGTACTTC. The chain couples TRBV24-1 to TRBJ2-5, with D unclear. The CDR3 loop spans 13 amino acids. Germline loops: CDR1 KGHDR, CDR2 SFDVKD. V was shortened by 4 bases and J by 5 bases, with 10 bases between the two germline ends.

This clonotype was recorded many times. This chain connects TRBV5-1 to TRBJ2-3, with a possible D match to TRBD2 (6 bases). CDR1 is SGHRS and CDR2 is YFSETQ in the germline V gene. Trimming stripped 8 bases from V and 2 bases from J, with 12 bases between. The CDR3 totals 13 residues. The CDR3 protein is CASRRGFTDTQYF. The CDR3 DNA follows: TGCGCCAGTAGGAGGGGATTCACAGATACGCAGTATTTT.

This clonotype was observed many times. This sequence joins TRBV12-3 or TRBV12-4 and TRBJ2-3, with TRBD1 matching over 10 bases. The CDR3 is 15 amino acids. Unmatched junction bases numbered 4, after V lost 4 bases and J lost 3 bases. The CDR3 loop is CASSYRTGGTDTQYF. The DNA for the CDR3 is TGTGCCAGCAGTTACCGGACAGGGGGGACAGATACGCAGTATTTT.

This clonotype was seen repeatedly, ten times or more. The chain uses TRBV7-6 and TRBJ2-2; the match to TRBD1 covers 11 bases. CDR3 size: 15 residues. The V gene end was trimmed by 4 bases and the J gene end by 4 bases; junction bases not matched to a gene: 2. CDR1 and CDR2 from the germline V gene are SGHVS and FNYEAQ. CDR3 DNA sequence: TGTGCCAGCAGCTCGGGACAGGGGGGCACCGGGGAGCTGTTTTTT. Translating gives CASSSGQGGTGELFF. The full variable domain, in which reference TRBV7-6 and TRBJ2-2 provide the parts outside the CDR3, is GAGVSQSPRYKVTKRGQDVALRCDPISGHVSLYWYRQALGQGPEFLTYFNYEAQQDKSGLPNDRFSAERPEGSISTLTIQRTEQRDSAMYRCASSSGQGGTGELFFGEGSRLTVL.

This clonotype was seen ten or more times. The CDR3 nucleotides read TGTGCCAGCAGTGAAGGGAGACGGCTAAGCTCCTACGAGCAGTACGTC. Protein product: CASSEGRRLSSYEQYV. The chain carries TRBV2 and TRBJ2-7; D unclear. The CDR3 sequence is 16 residues long. Germline CDR1 and CDR2: SNHLY and FYNNEI. Trimming pared 1 base from V and 0 bases from J, leaving 13 bases between.

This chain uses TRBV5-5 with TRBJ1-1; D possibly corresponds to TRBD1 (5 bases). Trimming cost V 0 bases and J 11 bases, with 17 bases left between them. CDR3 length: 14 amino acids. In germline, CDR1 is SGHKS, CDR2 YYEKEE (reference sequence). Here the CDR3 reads CASSLGDLAARAFF. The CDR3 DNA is TGTGCCAGCAGCTTGGGGGACTTAGCTGCTCGGGCTTTCTTT.